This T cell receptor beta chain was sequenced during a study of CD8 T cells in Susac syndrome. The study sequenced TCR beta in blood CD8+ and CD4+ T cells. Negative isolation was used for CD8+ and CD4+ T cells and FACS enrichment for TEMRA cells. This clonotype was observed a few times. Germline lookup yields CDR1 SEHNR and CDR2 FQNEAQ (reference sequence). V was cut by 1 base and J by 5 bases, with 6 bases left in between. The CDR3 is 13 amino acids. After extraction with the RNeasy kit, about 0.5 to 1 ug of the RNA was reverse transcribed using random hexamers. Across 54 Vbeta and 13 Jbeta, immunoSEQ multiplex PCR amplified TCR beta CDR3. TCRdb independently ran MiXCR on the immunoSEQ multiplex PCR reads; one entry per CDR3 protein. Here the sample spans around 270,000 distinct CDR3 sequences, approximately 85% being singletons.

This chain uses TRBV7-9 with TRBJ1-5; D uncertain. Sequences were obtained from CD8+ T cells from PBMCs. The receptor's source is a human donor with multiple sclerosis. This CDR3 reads CASSLDSYQPQHF. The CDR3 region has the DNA TGTGCCAGCAGCTTAGACAGTTATCAGCCCCAGCATTTT.